This T cell receptor (beta chain) stems from a study of cytomegalovirus exposure and HLA in healthy donors. The study's findings and limits: TCR beta sequences reportedly predicted most subjects' HLA-A and HLA-B alleles accurately. Later on, an analysis found that several of the most significant clusters appeared to be linked to common viral pathogens, which included parvovirus B19.

Germline loops: CDR1 LNHNV, CDR2 YYDKDF (reference sequence). J gave up 5 bases and V 4 bases, and 3 bases lay outside the gene matches. CDR3 length equals 15 residues. Comment on this clone: The antigen remains unidentified.

It was with 60 Vbeta and 13 Jbeta primers that the PCR ran. Sequencing was performed with immunoSEQ multiplex PCR; in TCRdb, only in-frame clones are kept and a portion is missing. The sample contains around 200,000 clones, around four fifths of which appear only once. This chain links TRBV15 with TRBJ1-6, with 9 bases identical to TRBD1. The TCR originated in a woman aged 45-60 years in good health and CMV-seropositive. Material: PBMCs. The CDR3 region is CATSKWTGDNSPLHF. The CDR3 DNA follows: TGTGCCACCAGCAAATGGACAGGGGATAATTCACCCCTCCACTTT.